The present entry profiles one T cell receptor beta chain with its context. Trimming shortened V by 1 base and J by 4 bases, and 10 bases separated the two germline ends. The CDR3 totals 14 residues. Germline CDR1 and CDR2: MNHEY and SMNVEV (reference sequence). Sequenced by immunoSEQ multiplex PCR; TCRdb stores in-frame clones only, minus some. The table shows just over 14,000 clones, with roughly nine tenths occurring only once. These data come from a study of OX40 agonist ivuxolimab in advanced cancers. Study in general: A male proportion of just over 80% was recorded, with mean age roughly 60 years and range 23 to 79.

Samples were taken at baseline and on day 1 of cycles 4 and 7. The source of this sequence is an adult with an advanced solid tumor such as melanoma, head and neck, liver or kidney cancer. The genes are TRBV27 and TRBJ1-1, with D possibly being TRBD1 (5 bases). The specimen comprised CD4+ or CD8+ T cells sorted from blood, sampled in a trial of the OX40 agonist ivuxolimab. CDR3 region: CASSLLGVGTEAFF. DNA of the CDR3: TGTGCCAGCAGTTTATTGGGGGTGGGCACTGAAGCTTTCTTT.